These 4 T cell receptor beta chains were sequenced from one sample in a study of ipilimumab plus nivolumab after autologous stem cell transplantation. Assay used: immunoSEQ multiplex PCR; TCRdb lists only in-frame clones, some missing. The data contain approximately 18,000 clones, around 82% of them seen just once; the ten biggest clones take up about 6.4%. The source was PBMCs, collected in a trial of ipilimumab plus nivolumab as post-transplant consolidation. These receptors all stem from a male donor with diffuse large B-cell lymphoma.

The CDR3 DNA is TGTGCCTGGAGTACCGGCAACACTTATAATGGCTACACCTTC. Translation: CAWSTGNTYNGYTF. V and J are TRBV30 and TRBJ1-2; D is ambiguous. V shed 2 bases and J shed 6 bases, with 16 bases lying between them. The length of the CDR3 is 14 residues. CDR1 is GTSNPN and CDR2 is SVGIG in the germline V gene (reference sequence).

CDR3 loop: CASSQATSGGTYNEQFF. The CDR3 DNA reads TGTGCCAGCAGCCAAGCAACTAGCGGGGGGACCTACAATGAGCAGTTCTTC. The V gene is TRBV4-2, the J gene TRBJ2-1, with TRBD2 matching 12 bases. The CDR3 is made up of 17 amino acids. Germline V lookup: CDR1 LGHNA, CDR2 YNFKEQ. The junction had 3 bases not matched to a gene; V was cut back by 1 base and J by 2 bases.

V usage is TRBV7-9 and J usage is TRBJ1-4; 7 bases fit TRBD1. V shed 4 bases, J shed 8 bases, and the junction held 7 bases outside the gene matches. This CDR3 region has 14 residues. The germline gives CDR1 SEHNR, CDR2 FQNEAQ (reference sequence). DNA of the CDR3: TGTGCCAGCAGCTCAACGGACAGGAGCGAAAAACTGTTTTTT. It encodes CASSSTDRSEKLFF.

The chain recombines TRBV7-2 with TRBJ2-1; TRBD2 agrees at 8 bases. This CDR3 comprises 15 residues. V was pared by 5 bases and J by 1 base, with 4 bases of the junction left unmatched. CDR1 and CDR2 from the germline V gene are SGHTA and FQGNSA. The DNA of the CDR3 is TGTGCCAGCAGCCTTAGCGGGGCGTCCTACAATGAGCAGTTCTTC. As protein: CASSLSGASYNEQFF.